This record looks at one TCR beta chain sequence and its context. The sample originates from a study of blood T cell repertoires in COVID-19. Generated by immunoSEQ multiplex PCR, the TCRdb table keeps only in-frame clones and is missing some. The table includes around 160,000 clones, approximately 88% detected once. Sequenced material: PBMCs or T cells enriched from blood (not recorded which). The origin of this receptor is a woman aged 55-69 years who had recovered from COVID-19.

The CDR3 here is CASSIGQGREKLFF. In nucleotides, the CDR3 is TGCGCCAGCAGCATAGGACAGGGGCGTGAAAAACTGTTTTTT. The genes are TRBV5-1 and TRBJ1-4; 9 nucleotides match TRBD1. CDR1 SGHRS and CDR2 YFSETQ come from the germline V gene. CDR3 size: 14 residues. The J segment lost 7 bases and the V segment lost 4 bases, leaving 5 bases of the junction unmatched.